This section outlines one T cell receptor beta chain sequence together with its context. Its antigen is unknown. Sampled blood was obtained at baseline, cycle 4 day 1, and cycle 7 day 1. The V gene's germline CDR1 is MNHEY and CDR2 SVGAGI. Deletions cut 1 base from V and 5 bases from J, with 11 bases between. The CDR3 runs 14 residues. The data are from a study of OX40 agonist ivuxolimab in advanced cancers. Study-wide points: In the 0.1-3.0 mg/kg groups, partial responders showed among the lowest expansion. Clonal expansion from baseline to week 6 occurred in both CD4+ and CD8+ T cells. Expanded peripheral T cell antigen specificity was not determined.

Sequencing used immunoSEQ multiplex PCR; TCRdb keeps in-frame clones, though not all of them. The top ten clones hold 1.5% to 2% of a sample with tens of thousands of clones, 85% of them seen once. The TCR comes from an adult with an advanced solid tumor such as melanoma, head and neck, liver or kidney cancer. Material: CD4+ or CD8+ T cells sorted from blood, obtained in a trial of the OX40 agonist ivuxolimab. The rearrangement joins TRBV6-5 to TRBJ1-1; D gene ambiguous. The CDR3 loop is CASSYLVAETEAFF. The CDR3 DNA reads TGTGCCAGCAGTTACTTAGTAGCTGAAACTGAAGCTTTCTTT.